Shown below are 26 T cell receptor beta chains from a single sample sequenced in a study of cytomegalovirus exposure and HLA in healthy donors. It was with 60 Vbeta and 13 Jbeta primers that the PCR ran. The assay was immunoSEQ multiplex PCR, and TCRdb's table has in-frame clones only and misses some. The data show some 110,000 clones, approximately 79% seen once. Sequencing was carried out using PBMCs. Source of these receptors: a man in his 60s in good health and CMV-seropositive.

The V and J genes are TRBV2 and TRBJ1-5; D not resolved. Germline CDR1 reads SNHLY; CDR2 reads FYNNEI. V was clipped by 7 bases and J by 0 bases, with 7 bases between them. This CDR3 contains 13 residues. CDR3 coding DNA: TGTGCCAGCAAGCAGGCTAGCAATCAGCCCCAGCATTTT. Translated: CASKQASNQPQHF.

This rearrangement joins TRBV6-5 to TRBJ1-6; 10 bases are a match to TRBD1. V gave up 2 bases and J gave up 7 bases; unmatched junction bases: 5. The CDR3 extends over 16 amino acids. Looked up from germline, CDR1 is MNHEY and CDR2 is SVGAGI. The CDR3 sequence is CASSYRQGAKNSPLHF. CDR3 in DNA: TGTGCCAGCAGTTACCGACAGGGGGCAAAAAATTCACCCCTCCACTTT.

Comment on this clone: The sample carries other DNA sequences with the same CDR3. V and J are TRBV29-1 and TRBJ2-5; perhaps TRBD1 as D (6 bases). The CDR3 length is 12 residues. Trimming took off 4 bases at V and 4 bases at J, with 10 bases between the two ends. The germline CDR1 and CDR2 sequences are SQVTM and ANQGSEA. Here the CDR3 DNA reads TGCAGCGTTGTTGGCAGGGGAGAGACCCAGTACTTC. Protein sequence: CSVVGRGETQYF.

The rearrangement joins TRBV13 to TRBJ2-5, with 8 bases aligning to TRBD2. This CDR3 spans 17 amino acids. V shed 3 bases, J shed 2 bases, and the junction held 11 bases outside the gene matches. In germline, CDR1 is PRHDT, CDR2 FYEKMQ (reference sequence). The CDR3, as DNA: TGTGCCAGCAGCTTCTCCGGGGGGGCAGGAGGACAAGAGACCCAGTACTTC. It codes for CASSFSGGAGGQETQYF.

V usage is TRBV7-9 and J usage is TRBJ2-5; 7 positions agree with TRBD1. The DNA matches TRBJ2-7 better at its end, which makes the J call doubtful. The CDR3 has 14 amino acids. Germline V CDR1 and CDR2: SEHNR, FQNEAQ (reference sequence). The CDR3 DNA follows: TGTGCCAGCAGCTCACAGGGGCTTAACTACGAGCAGTACTTC. Its protein product is CASSSQGLNYEQYF.

J is TRBJ1-6 and V is TRBV14; 7 nucleotides align to TRBD1. Germline V gene sequence: CDR1 SGHDN, CDR2 FVKESK. The V segment lost 5 bases and the J segment 7 bases; nucleotides outside the gene matches: 8. The CDR3 totals 15 residues. CDR3 loop: CASSDTGAGNSPLHF. CDR3 coding DNA: TGTGCCAGCAGCGACACAGGGGCCGGGAATTCACCCCTCCACTTT.

This rearrangement joins TRBV9 to TRBJ1-1, with D tentatively TRBD1 (6 bases). The CDR3 sequence is 16 residues long. V dropped 0 bases and J dropped 0 bases, with 12 bases sitting between them. In germline, CDR1 is SGDLS, CDR2 YYNGEE. CDR3 sequence (DNA): TGTGCCAGCAGCGTAGCGAGAGGACAGCTGAACACTGAAGCTTTCTTT. It encodes CASSVARGQLNTEAFF. The full variable domain, its missing parts supplied by reference TRBV9 and TRBJ1-1, is DSGVTQTPKHLITATGQRVTLRCSPRSGDLSVYWYQQSLDQGLQFLIQYYNGEERAKGNILERFSAQQFPDLHSELNLSSLELGDSALYFCASSVARGQLNTEAFFGQGTRLTVV.

J is TRBJ1-3 and V is TRBV30; 7 nucleotides line up with TRBD1. This CDR3 region has 17 residues. Germline lookup yields CDR1 GTSNPN and CDR2 SVGIG (reference sequence). Unmatched junction bases numbered 10, after V lost 2 bases and J lost 0 bases. The CDR3 DNA follows: TGTGCCTGGAGTAAACGGACAGGTGTACTCTCTGGAAACACCATATATTTT. Amino acids: CAWSKRTGVLSGNTIYF.

The rearrangement links TRBV9 to TRBJ2-1, with D unclear. Germline V gene data show CDR1 as SGDLS and CDR2 as YYNGEE. The CDR3 is made up of 15 amino acids. V lost 0 bases, J lost 0 bases, and 7 bases lay in between. Written as DNA, the CDR3 is TGTGCCAGCAGCGTAGCTACGAGCTCCTACAATGAGCAGTTCTTC. Its protein product is CASSVATSSYNEQFF.

The chain employs TRBV6-6 and TRBJ2-3; a possible D gene is TRBD2 (6 bases). The V gene lost 5 bases and the J gene lost 0 bases, with 12 bases spanning the gap. The CDR3 sequence is 15 residues long. CDR1 and CDR2 from the germline V gene are MNHNY and SVGAGI (reference sequence). The CDR3 bases are TGTGCCAGCAGTGTCGGGACTGAGAGCACAGATACGCAGTATTTT. Its translation: CASSVGTESTDTQYF.

Remarks on this clone: At one end the junction does not follow the germline gene, possibly because of a read error. This chain links TRBV7-9 with TRBJ1-2; D uncertain. The V gene's germline CDR1 is SEHNR and CDR2 FQNEAQ (reference sequence). The CDR3 length is 10 residues. The CDR3 loop is CASSLVAISF. The CDR3 nucleotides are TGTGCCAGCAGCTTAGTAGCGATCTCCTTC.

CDR3 protein: CASSLQGASGNTIYF. The CDR3 DNA follows: TGTGCCAGCAGCTTACAGGGGGCCTCTGGAAACACCATATATTTT. The rearrangement links TRBV14 to TRBJ1-3; 9 bases align to TRBD1. The CDR3 has 15 residues. V lost 5 bases and J lost 0; bases outside the gene matches: 2. CDR1 SGHDN and CDR2 FVKESK come from the germline V gene.

The genes are TRBV5-1 and TRBJ1-1; D might be TRBD1 (5 bases). Trimming cost V 3 bases and J 2 bases, with 11 bases left between them. This CDR3 region has 14 residues. The V gene's germline CDR1 is SGHRS and CDR2 YFSETQ. This chain's CDR3 is CASSYDGGNTEAFF. The CDR3 coding sequence is TGCGCCAGCAGCTATGACGGGGGAAACACTGAAGCTTTCTTT.

J is TRBJ2-1 and V is TRBV10-3; TRBD1 matches at 9 bases. This CDR3 has 14 residues. Germline V gene sequence: CDR1 ENHRY, CDR2 SYGVKD. V trimming: 4 bases; J trimming: 8 bases; junction bases outside the gene matches: 6. CDR3: CAISARDRVYEQFF. The DNA of the CDR3 is TGTGCCATCAGTGCCCGGGACAGGGTCTATGAGCAGTTCTTC.

This chain uses TRBV15 with TRBJ1-4; D gene uncertain. Germline values: CDR1 LNHNV, CDR2 YYDKDF (reference sequence). Trimming removed 0 bases at V and 0 bases at J, with 11 bases between. The CDR3 is 17 amino acids. CDR3 coding DNA: TGTGCCACCAGCAGAGAGAGGGCAGCATCAACTAATGAAAAACTGTTTTTT. It codes for CATSRERAASTNEKLFF.

The chain employs TRBV21-1 and TRBJ2-7; TRBD1 is the table's D call, not checked against the DNA. TRBV21-1 is classified as a pseudogene. The CDR3 runs 16 residues. The CDR3 bases are TGTGCCAGCAGCAAAGCCTTCGAACAGAGCTCCTACGAGCAGTACTTC. It is translated as CASSKAFEQSSYEQYF.

The chain joins TRBV5-1 to TRBJ2-7; 9 bases match TRBD2. CDR1 SGHRS and CDR2 YFSETQ come from the germline V gene. Trimming cost V 0 bases and J 4 bases; bases outside gene matches: 5. The CDR3 has 15 amino acids. In nucleotides, the CDR3 is TGCGCCAGCAGCTTGGGGCTAGCGGGGAGTTACGAGCAGTACTTC. Translating it yields CASSLGLAGSYEQYF.

Remarks on this clone: Its ends do not fully match the called genes, so a read error is possible. The CDR3 here is CASSYQGGNEQFF. CDR3 nucleotides: TGTGCCAGCAGTTACCAGGGGGGCAATGAGCAGTTCTTC. The rearrangement joins TRBV10-2 to TRBJ2-1; maybe TRBD1 (7 bases). The CDR3 contains 13 residues. Germline V CDR1 and CDR2: WSHSY, SAAADI.

This clone was seen more than once but under ten times. The rearrangement uses TRBV7-9 and TRBJ2-7; 7 bases align to TRBD2. Germline V CDR1 and CDR2: SEHNR, FQNEAQ (reference sequence). The CDR3 runs 12 residues. Trimming took 5 bases from V and 6 from J; bases not matched to a gene: 4. CDR3 sequence reads: CASSQAGPEQYF. The DNA for the CDR3 is TGTGCCAGCAGCCAAGCGGGGCCCGAGCAGTACTTC.

CDR3 sequence: CASSYTSNYGYTF. The CDR3 nucleotides read TGTGCCAGCAGTTATACATCCAACTATGGCTACACCTTC. J is TRBJ1-2 and V is TRBV6-5; D not certain. The CDR3 covers 13 residues. CDR1 and CDR2 from the germline V gene are MNHEY and SVGAGI. Trimming removed 3 bases at V and 2 bases at J, with 7 bases between.

The chain is built from TRBV19 and TRBJ1-5; TRBD1 is a possible D gene (6 bases). V lost 3 bases and J lost 1, with 10 bases in between. Germline CDR1 LNHDA, CDR2 SQIVND (reference sequence). The CDR3 extends over 15 amino acids. The CDR3 protein is CASSIPGESNQPQHF. CDR3 nucleotide sequence: TGTGCCAGTAGTATTCCAGGGGAGAGCAATCAGCCCCAGCATTTT.

The V gene is TRBV2, the J gene TRBJ2-2; 9 positions agree with TRBD1. CDR1 SNHLY and CDR2 FYNNEI come from the germline V gene. The length of the CDR3 is 16 residues. V lost 7 bases and J lost 6; bases outside the gene matches: 12. The CDR3 loop reads CASTLLGQGLPGELFF. Here the CDR3 DNA reads TGTGCCAGCACTTTGTTAGGACAGGGGCTGCCCGGGGAGCTGTTTTTT.

The gene calls are TRBV29-1 and TRBJ2-1; maybe TRBD2 (6 bases). CDR1 is SQVTM, CDR2 ANQGSEA, per germline. This CDR3 contains 13 residues. V lost 6 bases and J 8 bases, leaving 17 bases between the germline ends. The CDR3 sequence: CSVPKGGTDEQFF. As DNA, the CDR3 is TGCAGCGTCCCAAAAGGAGGGACGGATGAGCAGTTCTTC.

This clone was seen a few times. The chain joins TRBV19 to TRBJ1-1; TRBD1 is a possible D gene (6 bases). This CDR3 has 14 amino acids. The V end was cut by 6 bases, the J end by 3 bases, with 14 bases between. CDR1 is LNHDA and CDR2 is SQIVND in the germline V gene (reference sequence). In DNA, the CDR3 is TGTGCCAGTAGCTGGGGGCGCGGAGACACTGAAGCTTTCTTT. It yields the protein CASSWGRGDTEAFF.

This chain uses TRBV4-3 with TRBJ2-7; maybe TRBD1 (6 bases). V gave up 9 bases and J gave up 1 base, with 7 bases separating them. Germline V gene sequence: CDR1 LGHNA, CDR2 YSLEER. This CDR3 region has 11 residues. The CDR3 protein is CARGTSYEQYF. The CDR3 DNA reads TGCGCCAGGGGGACATCCTACGAGCAGTACTTC.

The chain is built from TRBV7-2 and TRBJ2-7; TRBD1 matches at 10 bases. The CDR3 covers 17 residues. The germline V gene has CDR1 SGHTA and CDR2 FQGNSA. Trimming cost V 4 bases and J 6 bases; bases outside gene matches: 15. CDR3 region: CASSYKLSGTGVSEQYF. CDR3 bases: TGTGCCAGCAGCTACAAGCTCTCCGGGACAGGGGTCTCCGAGCAGTACTTC.